These T cell receptor beta chains were read from a single sample in a study of CD8 T cells in Susac syndrome. From the immunoSEQ multiplex PCR reads, TCRdb called clonotypes with MiXCR, one entry per CDR3 protein. The table shows 150,000 to 200,000 distinct CDR3 sequences, with about 95% occurring only once. The sequenced sample was CD4+ T cells from PBMCs. These TCRs come from a human donor with multiple sclerosis. Both conserved end residues are part of each CDR3. D genes are given only for firm matches. Where a row states a size, it is once, few, many or the class of an expanded clone; other rows omit it.

d_gene: TRBD2; abundance: NA; v_gene: TRBV28; len: 16; j_gene: TRBJ2-3; CDR3aa: CASSSAGTSGRGTQYF; CDR3nt: TGTGCCAGCAGTTCCGCCGGGACTAGCGGGAGGGGGACGCAGTATTTT
d_gene: NA; abundance: NA; v_gene: TRBV20-1; len: 12; j_gene: TRBJ2-3; CDR3aa: CSAGPVTDTQYF; CDR3nt: TGCAGTGCTGGCCCGGTCACAGATACGCAGTATTTT
d_gene: NA; abundance: once; v_gene: TRBV3-1; len: 14; j_gene: TRBJ1-4; CDR3aa: CASSHYRSNEKLFF; CDR3nt: TGTGCCAGCAGCCACTACAGGAGTAATGAAAAACTGTTTTTT
d_gene: NA; abundance: NA; v_gene: TRBV29-1; len: 11; j_gene: TRBJ1-1; CDR3aa: CSVRGGAEAFF; CDR3nt: TGCAGCGTTCGCGGGGGCGCTGAAGCTTTCTTT
d_gene: NA; abundance: NA; v_gene: TRBV5-5; len: 15; j_gene: TRBJ2-5; CDR3aa: CASSYTGVRQETQYF; CDR3nt: TGTGCCAGCAGCTACACGGGGGTCAGACAAGAGACCCAGTACTTC
d_gene: TRBD1; abundance: NA; v_gene: TRBV11-2; len: 18; j_gene: TRBJ1-2; CDR3aa: CASSTPSRQGASSRGYTF; CDR3nt: TGTGCCAGCAGCACCCCAAGCCGGCAGGGGGCCTCCAGCCGTGGCTACACCTTC
d_gene: NA; abundance: NA; v_gene: TRBV3-1; len: 15; j_gene: TRBJ1-1; CDR3aa: CASSLSEGWDTEAFF; CDR3nt: TGTGCCAGCAGCCTTTCAGAAGGGTGGGACACTGAAGCTTTCTTT
d_gene: NA; abundance: NA; v_gene: TRBV5-1; len: 14; j_gene: TRBJ2-7; CDR3aa: CASSLGQATYEQYF; CDR3nt: TGCGCCAGCAGCTTGGGTCAGGCGACCTACGAGCAGTACTTC
d_gene: TRBD2; abundance: NA; v_gene: TRBV2; len: 16; j_gene: TRBJ2-1; CDR3aa: CASSDLRLAGGNEQFF; CDR3nt: TGTGCCAGCAGTGACCTGCGACTAGCGGGAGGAAATGAGCAGTTCTTC
d_gene: TRBD1; abundance: NA; v_gene: TRBV29-1; len: 14; j_gene: TRBJ2-1; CDR3aa: CSGYRGVSYNEQFF; CDR3nt: TGCAGCGGATACAGGGGGGTGTCCTACAATGAGCAGTTCTTC
d_gene: TRBD1; abundance: NA; v_gene: TRBV29-1; len: 13; j_gene: TRBJ1-5; CDR3aa: CSVTDRVGQPQHF; CDR3nt: TGCAGCGTGACGGACAGGGTTGGGCAGCCCCAGCATTTT
d_gene: TRBD2; abundance: NA; v_gene: TRBV30; len: 15; j_gene: TRBJ2-5; CDR3aa: CAWSGGGGGQETQYF; CDR3nt: TGTGCCTGGAGTGGCGGCGGGGGGGGCCAAGAGACCCAGTACTTC
d_gene: TRBD1; abundance: NA; v_gene: TRBV25-1; len: 13; j_gene: TRBJ1-2; CDR3aa: CASSTGQNYGYTF; CDR3nt: TGTGCCAGCAGTACGGGACAGAACTATGGCTACACCTTC
d_gene: NA; abundance: once; v_gene: TRBV28; len: 13; j_gene: TRBJ1-4; CDR3aa: CASNGGANEKLFF; CDR3nt: TGTGCCAGCAACGGGGGGGCTAATGAAAAACTGTTTTTT
d_gene: NA; abundance: NA; v_gene: TRBV6-4; len: 13; j_gene: TRBJ1-2; CDR3aa: CASSAEQGYGYTF; CDR3nt: TGTGCCAGCAGTGCCGAACAGGGATATGGCTACACCTTC
d_gene: TRBD2; abundance: NA; v_gene: TRBV30; len: 14; j_gene: TRBJ2-4; CDR3aa: CAWSRGSPPGIQYF; CDR3nt: TGTGCCTGGAGCCGCGGGAGCCCCCCGGGCATTCAGTACTTC
d_gene: NA; abundance: NA; v_gene: TRBV29-1; len: 12; j_gene: TRBJ2-7; CDR3aa: CSVQGPSSEQYF; CDR3nt: TGCAGCGTTCAGGGTCCCTCCTCCGAGCAGTACTTC
d_gene: NA; abundance: NA; v_gene: TRBV29-1; len: 13; j_gene: TRBJ2-2; CDR3aa: CSGGYPNTGELFF; CDR3nt: TGCAGCGGAGGCTACCCGAACACCGGGGAGCTGTTTTTT
d_gene: TRBD1; abundance: NA; v_gene: TRBV5-6; len: 16; j_gene: TRBJ2-1; CDR3aa: CASSLAIGQDYNEQFF; CDR3nt: TGTGCCAGCAGCTTGGCCATAGGACAGGACTACAATGAGCAGTTCTTC
d_gene: NA; abundance: NA; v_gene: TRBV5-1; len: 14; j_gene: TRBJ2-1; CDR3aa: CASSLTGEANEQFF; CDR3nt: TGCGCCAGCAGCTTGACGGGAGAGGCCAATGAGCAGTTCTTC
d_gene: TRBD1; abundance: NA; v_gene: TRBV2; len: 19; j_gene: TRBJ2-5; CDR3aa: CASSTDRDSPMKATETQYF; CDR3nt: TGTGCCAGCAGTACGGACCGGGACAGCCCGATGAAAGCGACAGAGACCCAGTACTTC
d_gene: NA; abundance: NA; v_gene: TRBV29-1; len: 11; j_gene: TRBJ2-5; CDR3aa: CSVLPSETQYF; CDR3nt: TGCAGCGTTCTCCCGAGCGAGACCCAGTACTTC
d_gene: TRBD2; abundance: once; v_gene: TRBV20-1; len: 14; j_gene: TRBJ2-7; CDR3aa: CSASGLAGTYEQYF; CDR3nt: TGCAGTGCTAGCGGACTAGCGGGAACCTACGAGCAGTACTTC
d_gene: NA; abundance: NA; v_gene: TRBV27; len: 14; j_gene: TRBJ2-7; CDR3aa: CASSFEGPSYEQYF; CDR3nt: TGTGCCAGCAGTTTTGAGGGGCCTTCCTACGAGCAGTACTTC
d_gene: NA; abundance: NA; v_gene: TRBV29-1; len: 14; j_gene: TRBJ2-1; CDR3aa: CSVGGYTSNNEQFF; CDR3nt: TGCAGCGTTGGAGGGTATACGTCTAACAATGAGCAGTTCTTC
d_gene: NA; abundance: NA; v_gene: TRBV7-9; len: 14; j_gene: TRBJ1-4; CDR3aa: CASSLDRFYEKLFF; CDR3nt: TGTGCCAGCAGCTTAGACCGCTTCTATGAAAAACTGTTTTTT
d_gene: NA; abundance: NA; v_gene: TRBV20-1; len: 14; j_gene: TRBJ2-7; CDR3aa: CSAIGRRGDYEQYF; CDR3nt: TGCAGTGCTATTGGGAGGCGGGGAGACTACGAGCAGTACTTC